The 9 T cell receptor beta chains reported below all come from one sample, sequenced in a study of blood T cell repertoires in COVID-19. Only in-frame clones appear in the TCRdb table, and some are missing; sequencing was by immunoSEQ multiplex PCR. The sample contains 150,000 or so clones, more than 75% of which appear only once. Sequencing input: PBMCs or T cells enriched from blood (not recorded which). The receptors derive from a woman in her 30s with acute COVID-19.

This rearrangement joins TRBV7-9 to TRBJ2-7; D is possibly TRBD2 (6 bases). There are 15 residues in the CDR3. Trimming removed 1 base from V and 4 bases from J, with 14 bases in between. The germline V gene has CDR1 SEHNR and CDR2 FQNEAQ (reference sequence). CDR3 amino acids: CASSLVVSGDYEQYF. Here the CDR3 DNA reads TGTGCCAGCAGCTTAGTCGTTAGCGGAGATTACGAGCAGTACTTC.

The chain is built from TRBV7-9 and TRBJ2-3; 9 positions agree with TRBD2. J gave up 1 base and V 2 bases, and 1 base lay outside the gene matches. Germline V gene data show CDR1 as SEHNR and CDR2 as FQNEAQ (reference sequence). This CDR3 contains 15 residues. The CDR3: CASSLLAGRTDTQYF. In nucleotides, the CDR3 is TGTGCCAGCAGCTTACTAGCGGGACGCACAGATACGCAGTATTTT.

The table lists this clone with a count of one. V gene TRBV4-1 combines with J gene TRBJ1-4; no reliable D call. Germline V CDR1 and CDR2: MGHRA, YSYEKL. CDR3 size: 17 residues. The V end lost 0 bases, the J end lost 0 bases, and 11 bases lay between the germline ends. CDR3: CASSQDWALATNEKLFF. Here the CDR3 DNA reads TGCGCCAGCAGCCAAGATTGGGCCCTTGCAACTAATGAAAAACTGTTTTTT.

The J gene is TRBJ1-1, the V gene TRBV6-5, with 9 bases identical to TRBD1. The CDR3 is 16 amino acids. Germline CDR1 reads MNHEY; CDR2 reads SVGAGI. V trimming: 2 bases; J trimming: 0 bases; junction bases outside the gene matches: 4. The CDR3 nucleotides are TGTGCCAGCAGTTACACGGGACAGGGCTTGAACACTGAAGCTTTCTTT. This codes for CASSYTGQGLNTEAFF.

The chain is built from TRBV19 and TRBJ1-5; TRBD1 aligns across 8 bases. V gave up 5 bases and J gave up 3 bases; unmatched junction bases: 6. Germline CDR1 reads LNHDA; CDR2 reads SQIVND (reference sequence). CDR3 size: 15 residues. The CDR3 DNA follows: TGTGCCAGTAGTCGAGAGGACAGGGCCAATCAGCCCCAGCATTTT. Translated, it gives CASSREDRANQPQHF.

The rearrangement links TRBV28 to TRBJ2-6; D unresolved. Germline values: CDR1 MDHEN, CDR2 SYDVKM. The length of the CDR3 is 18 residues. V lost 3 bases, J lost 2 bases, and 17 bases lay in between. For the CDR3, the DNA is TGTGCCAGCAGTTTGTCGCTCCCGCATGGAGCTGGGGCCAACGTCCTGACTTTC. Translated: CASSLSLPHGAGANVLTF. The variable domain in full, completed from reference TRBV28 and TRBJ2-6, reads DVKVTQSSRYLVKRTGEKVFLECVQDMDHENMFWYRQDPGLGLRLIYFSYDVKMKEKGDIPEGYSVSREKKERFSLILESASTNQTSMYLCASSLSLPHGAGANVLTFGAGSRLTVL.

The chain uses TRBV7-8 and TRBJ2-1; no firm D call. V dropped 4 bases and J dropped 0 bases, with 16 bases sitting between them. Per the germline V gene, CDR1 is SGHVS and CDR2 is FQNEAQ. This CDR3 region has 17 residues. The CDR3, as DNA: TGTGCCAGCAGCTCGCCCGTAGACCGGAGCTCCTACAATGAGCAGTTCTTC. Residues: CASSSPVDRSSYNEQFF. Complete variable domain (other parts from reference TRBV7-8 and TRBJ2-1): GAGVSQSPRYKVAKRGQDVALRCDPISGHVSLFWYQQALGQGPEFLTYFQNEAQLDKSGLPSDRFFAERPEGSVSTLKIQRTQQEDSAVYLCASSSPVDRSSYNEQFFGPGTRLTVL.

The chain recombines TRBV6-5 with TRBJ1-5; 9 nucleotides line up with TRBD1. CDR3 length: 16 residues. The V gene end was trimmed by 2 bases and the J gene end by 7 bases; junction bases not matched to a gene: 9. The germline CDR1 and CDR2 sequences are MNHEY and SVGAGI. The CDR3 DNA reads as TGTGCCAGCAGTTACGGTTGGACAGGGGAGCGCCAGCCCCAGCATTTT. Encoded protein: CASSYGWTGERQPQHF.

The chain combines TRBV28 with TRBJ1-2, with D possibly matching TRBD1 (6 bases). V gave up 3 bases and J gave up 6 bases, with 11 bases separating them. Germline CDR1 and CDR2: MDHEN and SYDVKM. The CDR3 extends over 13 amino acids. The CDR3 bases are TGTGCCAGCAGTTTTGCGGGGGCTAATGGCTACACCTTC. The encoded protein is CASSFAGANGYTF.